Following are 6 T cell receptor beta chains from one sample sequenced in a study of CD8 T cells in Susac syndrome. Random hexamers were used to reverse transcribe the RNA input (about 0.45 to 1 ug). TCRdb reprocessed the immunoSEQ multiplex PCR reads via MiXCR and lists one record per CDR3 protein. This sample has 150,000 or so distinct CDR3 sequences, with approximately 93% found just once. Sequencing was carried out using CD4+ T cells from PBMCs. Every receptor here comes from a human donor with multiple sclerosis.

This chain connects TRBV25-1 to TRBJ1-2, with D possibly TRBD1 on 6 matching bases. The germline V gene has CDR1 MGHDK and CDR2 SYGVNS. Trimming removed 5 bases at V and 2 bases at J, with 18 bases between. This CDR3 comprises 16 residues. This CDR3 is CASSTGGGGLNYGYTF. CDR3 nucleotides: TGTGCCAGCAGTACCGGGGGAGGGGGACTCAACTATGGCTACACCTTC.

The DNA for the CDR3 is TGTGCCAGCAGTCCTGGGTTTATGGAGCGGGAGGGCCTATGGGAGACCCAGTACTTC. Protein product: CASSPGFMEREGLWETQYF. V is TRBV3-1 and J is TRBJ2-5, with TRBD2 matching 10 bases. J gave up 5 bases and V 6 bases, and 21 bases lay outside the gene matches. CDR1 LGHDT and CDR2 YNNKEL come from the germline V gene (reference sequence). The CDR3 extends over 19 amino acids.

The chain couples TRBV29-1 to TRBJ1-3; D possibly corresponds to TRBD1 (5 bases). This CDR3 has 13 amino acids. Germline assignment: CDR1 SQVTM and CDR2 ANQGSEA. Trimming pared 4 bases from V and 4 bases from J, leaving 11 bases between. CDR3 in amino acids: CSVVRDSGNTIYF. Here the CDR3 DNA reads TGCAGCGTTGTAAGGGACTCCGGAAACACCATATATTTT.

CDR3 DNA: TGTGCCAGCTCACCGAATTCTCCTGGGGCCAACGTCCTGACTTTC. Its protein product is CASSPNSPGANVLTF. The chain joins TRBV18 to TRBJ2-6; D ambiguous. Germline V gene data show CDR1 as KGHSH and CDR2 as LQKENI. The germline V and J ends were trimmed by 3 bases and 2 bases, with 8 bases remaining between them. This CDR3 is 15 amino acids long.

The rearrangement links TRBV30 to TRBJ1-5; TRBD1 is a possible D gene (6 bases). This CDR3 comprises 16 residues. Germline V gene data show CDR1 as GTSNPN and CDR2 as SVGIG (reference sequence). V lost 1 base and J 0 bases, leaving 13 bases between the germline ends. The CDR3 protein is CAWSGGTSLSNQPQHF. In DNA form, the CDR3 reads TGTGCCTGGAGTGGAGGGACATCTCTTAGCAATCAGCCCCAGCATTTT.

V usage is TRBV30 and J usage is TRBJ2-1; weak D call: TRBD2 (5 bases). This CDR3 is built from 14 residues. Germline-derived CDR1 and CDR2 are GTSNPN and SVGIG (reference sequence). Trimming took 2 bases from V and 2 from J, leaving 10 bases between them. The CDR3 loop reads CAWSPGIPYNEQFF. The DNA for the CDR3 is TGTGCCTGGAGTCCCGGGATTCCCTACAATGAGCAGTTCTTC.